This T cell receptor beta chain came from a study of early stage breast cancer tumors. For the study at large: Around 9.8-fold was the mean read coverage per sample.

Clones were sequenced by immunoSEQ multiplex PCR, and TCRdb holds only the in-frame ones, with some missing. The profile shows 55,000 to 70,000 clones, 75% to 90% of them singletons. Trimming took 3 bases from V and 8 from J; bases not matched to a gene: 12. Germline loops: CDR1 LNHNV, CDR2 YYDKDF (reference sequence). The CDR3 has 16 amino acids. The sample was blood. This receptor was obtained from a person aged 40 to 49 with breast cancer. This sequence joins TRBV15 and TRBJ2-5; 10 bases align to TRBD2. The CDR3 coding sequence is TGTGCCACCAGCAGCCGAACGGCTAGCGGGAGTTTTACCCAGTACTTC. It translates to CATSSRTASGSFTQYF.